Below, 7 T cell receptor beta chains from the same sample are listed, as sequenced in a study of cytotoxic CD8 clonotypes in ibrutinib-treated CLL. Sequencing was performed with immunoSEQ multiplex PCR; in TCRdb, only in-frame clones are kept and a portion is missing. In the table there are about 15,000 clones, roughly 50% of which are singletons. The input for sequencing was PBMCs, taken at a 24-month disease-progression time point, from a patient treated with ibrutinib. Receptors originate from a human donor with chronic lymphocytic leukemia.

This clone was seen a handful of times. The rearrangement uses TRBV21-1 and TRBJ2-7. TRBV21-1 is a known pseudogene. This CDR3 comprises 14 residues. This chain's CDR3 is CASSNLRGRHEQYF. The CDR3 DNA reads as TGTGCCAGCAGCAACCTCCGGGGCAGGCACGAGCAGTACTTC.

The chain links TRBV5-8 to TRBJ1-6, with D uncertain. The CDR3 totals 14 residues. The germline V gene has CDR1 SGHTS and CDR2 YDEGEE. V was pared by 2 bases and J by 7 bases, with 10 bases between. CDR3 in DNA: TGTGCCAGCAGCTTCGGGGTGGGGAATTCACCCCTCCACTTT. Translated: CASSFGVGNSPLHF.

This clone has a single count. The rearrangement uses TRBV4-1 and TRBJ2-6; tentative D call: TRBD1 (5 bases). V lost 2 bases and J lost 0, with 17 bases in between. The germline V gene encodes CDR1 MGHRA and CDR2 YSYEKL. CDR3 length: 19 amino acids. CDR3 bases: TGCGCCAGCAGCCAATCCCGGGCAGGGTTCTCCTCTGGGGCCAACGTCCTGACTTTC. The encoded protein is CASSQSRAGFSSGANVLTF.

The chain carries TRBV6-6 and TRBJ2-7; D gene unclear. The length of the CDR3 is 11 residues. Between the trimmed V and J ends, which lost 5 bases and 2 bases, there was a span of 4 bases. Per germline, CDR1 MNHNY and CDR2 SVGAGI (reference sequence). CDR3 protein: CASSETYEQYF. In DNA, the CDR3 is TGTGCCAGCAGTGAAACCTACGAGCAGTACTTC.

The chain links TRBV19 to TRBJ1-6, with D perhaps matching TRBD1 (5 bases). The CDR3 spans 15 residues. Germline CDR1 reads LNHDA; CDR2 reads SQIVND (reference sequence). V lost 5 bases and J lost 10, with 18 bases in between. The CDR3 reads CASSRQIADGSPLHF. The DNA of the CDR3 is TGTGCCAGTAGTCGACAGATCGCGGACGGGTCACCCCTCCACTTT.

The chain is built from TRBV28 and TRBJ1-2; TRBD1 is a possible D gene (6 bases). This CDR3 comprises 14 residues. Germline lookup yields CDR1 MDHEN and CDR2 SYDVKM. V lost 5 bases, J lost 3 bases, and 13 bases lay in between. The CDR3 sequence: CASSDRKADYGYTF. In DNA, the CDR3 is TGTGCCAGCAGTGACAGGAAGGCGGACTATGGCTACACCTTC.

This clone was counted between two and nine times. V and J are TRBV19 and TRBJ2-7, with 8 bases that match TRBD1. CDR1 is LNHDA, CDR2 SQIVND, per germline (reference sequence). This CDR3 has 14 residues. The ends lost 5 bases at V and 5 bases at J; junction bases unmatched: 8. DNA of the CDR3: TGTGCCAGTAGTCCAGGGACAGGATTTGACGAGCAGTACTTC. It translates to CASSPGTGFDEQYF. Full variable domain (remainder filled in from reference TRBV19 and TRBJ2-7): DGGITQSPKYLFRKEGQNVTLSCEQNLNHDAMYWYRQDPGQGLRLIYYSQIVNDFQKGDIAEGYSVSREKKESFPLTVTSAQKNPTAFYLCASSPGTGFDEQYFGPGTRLTVT.